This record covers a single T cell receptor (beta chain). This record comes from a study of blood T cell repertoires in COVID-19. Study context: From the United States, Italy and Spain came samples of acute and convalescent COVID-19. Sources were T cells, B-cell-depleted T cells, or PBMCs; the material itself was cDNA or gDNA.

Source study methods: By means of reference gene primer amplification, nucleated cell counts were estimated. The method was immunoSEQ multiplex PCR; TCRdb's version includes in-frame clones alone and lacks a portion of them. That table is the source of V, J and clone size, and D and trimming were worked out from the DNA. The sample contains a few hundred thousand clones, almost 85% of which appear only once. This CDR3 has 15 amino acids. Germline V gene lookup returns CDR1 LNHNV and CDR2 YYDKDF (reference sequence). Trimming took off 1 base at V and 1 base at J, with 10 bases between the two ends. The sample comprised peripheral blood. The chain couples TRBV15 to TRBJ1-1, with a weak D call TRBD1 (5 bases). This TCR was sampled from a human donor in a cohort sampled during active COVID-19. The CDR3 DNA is TGTGCCACCAGCAGAGGGGGCAGGAGGAACACTGAAGCTTTCTTT. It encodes CATSRGGRRNTEAFF. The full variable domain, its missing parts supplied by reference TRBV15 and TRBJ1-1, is DAMVIQNPRYQVTQFGKPVTLSCSQTLNHNVMYWYQQKSSQAPKLLFHYYDKDFNNEADTPDNFQSRRPNTSFCFLDIRSPGLGDTAMYLCATSRGGRRNTEAFFGQGTRLTVV.